This T cell receptor (beta chain) was recorded in a study of T cell responses to AZD1222 COVID-19 vaccine. General study points: There were vaccine-associated CD4 TCRs across spike, dominant at 160-218 and 743-854. Without day 14 samples, only post-peak T cell repertoires were studied. It should be noted that donors were predominantly white British and more often female, and clonal diversity was possibly underestimated.

As to this clone: Its antigen remains unknown.

Clones were sequenced by immunoSEQ multiplex PCR, and TCRdb holds only the in-frame ones, with some missing. The data show some 90,000 clones, with over 75% seen just once and approximately 12% held by the top ten. V shed 3 bases and J 1 base; nucleotides not matched to a gene: 1. This CDR3 is built from 15 residues. Germline V gene lookup returns CDR1 SGHNT and CDR2 YENEEA. The origin of this receptor is an adult in good health. This chain joins TRBV11-3 and TRBJ2-2; 8 bases are a match to TRBD1. This specimen was peripheral blood, taken on day 0 of AZD1222 vaccination. Here the CDR3 reads CASSFGQGNTGELFF. CDR3 nucleotides: TGTGCCAGCAGCTTTGGACAGGGGAACACCGGGGAGCTGTTTTTT. Full variable domain (rest looked up from reference TRBV11-3 and TRBJ2-2): EAGVVQSPRYKIIEKKQPVAFWCNPISGHNTLYWYLQNLGQGPELLIRYENEEAVDDSQLPKDRFSAERLKGVDSTLKIQPAELGDSAVYLCASSFGQGNTGELFFGEGSRLTVL.